Shown below are 11 T cell receptor beta chains from a single sample sequenced in a study of blood T cell repertoires in COVID-19. Sequencing was performed with immunoSEQ multiplex PCR; in TCRdb, only in-frame clones are kept and a portion is missing. The table has some 180,000 clones, more than 85% seen once; the top ten hold around 24%. Sequencing was done on a sample of PBMCs or T cells enriched from blood (not recorded which). All receptors derive from a woman between 40 and 50 years old in a cohort exposed to, infected with or recovered from COVID-19 (not recorded which).

The rearrangement joins TRBV19 to TRBJ2-1; TRBD2 agrees at 11 bases. Trimming removed 4 bases from V and 5 bases from J; junction bases left unmatched: 4. Germline V gene sequence: CDR1 LNHDA, CDR2 SQIVND (reference sequence). The CDR3 loop spans 15 amino acids. The CDR3 region is CASSSLAGGDNEQFF. The CDR3 DNA reads as TGTGCCAGTAGTAGCCTAGCGGGGGGTGACAATGAGCAGTTCTTC. The whole variable domain, remainder taken from reference TRBV19 and TRBJ2-1, is DGGITQSPKYLFRKEGQNVTLSCEQNLNHDAMYWYRQDPGQGLRLIYYSQIVNDFQKGDIAEGYSVSREKKESFPLTVTSAQKNPTAFYLCASSSLAGGDNEQFFGPGTRLTVL.

The V and J genes are TRBV27 and TRBJ1-1, with a possible D match to TRBD1 (6 bases). This CDR3 has 15 residues. V lost 5 bases and J lost 0, with 13 bases in between. Germline CDR1 is MNHEY and CDR2 is SMNVEV (reference sequence). CDR3 nucleotide sequence: TGTGCCAGCAGTCCCCTGACAGGTCTGAACACTGAAGCTTTCTTT. Its protein product is CASSPLTGLNTEAFF.

The chain uses TRBV27 and TRBJ1-1; 7 bases map to TRBD1. V was clipped by 3 bases and J by 3 bases; unmatched bases: 4. Germline CDR1 MNHEY, CDR2 SMNVEV (reference sequence). CDR3 length: 14 residues. Here the CDR3 DNA reads TGTGCCAGCAGTTTTGACAGGGCGGACACTGAAGCTTTCTTT. Its protein is CASSFDRADTEAFF.

This sequence joins TRBV9 and TRBJ1-2; D is possibly TRBD1 (5 bases). Per germline, CDR1 SGDLS and CDR2 YYNGEE. Trimming took 3 bases from V and 4 from J, leaving 16 bases between them. The CDR3 loop spans 15 amino acids. The CDR3 DNA is TGTGCCAGCAGCGCGCGCGGAGCAGGGCCCTATGGCTACACCTTC. Translated: CASSARGAGPYGYTF.

The V call is TRBV15, the J call TRBJ2-7, with 10 bases matching TRBD1. Trimming at V came to 4 bases and at J to 4 bases, leaving 4 bases not matched to a gene. Germline CDR1 is LNHNV and CDR2 is YYDKDF (reference sequence). The CDR3 is 14 amino acids. The CDR3 loop is CATSKGGQGYEQYF. In DNA, the CDR3 is TGTGCCACCAGCAAGGGGGGACAGGGGTACGAGCAGTACTTC.

J is TRBJ2-1 and V is TRBV27; 9 positions match TRBD1. The CDR3 is 15 amino acids. Losses at the gene ends were 5 bases for V and 7 bases for J; bases not matched to a gene: 9. In germline, CDR1 is MNHEY, CDR2 SMNVEV (reference sequence). The CDR3 DNA follows: TGTGCCAGCAGTCCTTGGTCCGGGACAGGGAATGAGCAGTTCTTC. As protein: CASSPWSGTGNEQFF.

J is TRBJ1-1 and V is TRBV19; 8 bases are shared with TRBD1. The CDR3 spans 14 residues. The V segment lost 6 bases and the J segment 1 base; nucleotides outside the gene matches: 4. Germline assignment: CDR1 LNHDA and CDR2 SQIVND (reference sequence). This CDR3 is CASRRQGANTEAFF. The CDR3 coding sequence is TGTGCCAGTAGGCGGCAGGGGGCGAACACTGAAGCTTTCTTT. The whole variable domain, filled in from reference TRBV19 and TRBJ1-1, reads DGGITQSPKYLFRKEGQNVTLSCEQNLNHDAMYWYRQDPGQGLRLIYYSQIVNDFQKGDIAEGYSVSREKKESFPLTVTSAQKNPTAFYLCASRRQGANTEAFFGQGTRLTVV.

This sequence joins TRBV29-1 and TRBJ2-1; D is possibly TRBD1 (5 bases). V was clipped by 6 bases and J by 4 bases, with 7 bases between them. Germline CDR1 reads SQVTM; CDR2 reads ANQGSEA. The CDR3 runs 11 residues. The CDR3 nucleotides read TGCAGCGTCAGGGTTTACAATGAGCAGTTCTTC. Its protein product is CSVRVYNEQFF.

This chain uses TRBV6-6 with TRBJ1-3; 9 bases line up with TRBD1. Germline loops: CDR1 MNHNY, CDR2 SVGAGI (reference sequence). The ends lost 2 bases at V and 3 bases at J; junction bases unmatched: 5. The CDR3 consists of 16 residues. The CDR3 region has the DNA TGTGCCAGCAGTTACAGCGGGACAGGGTTTGGAAACACCATATATTTT. It specifies CASSYSGTGFGNTIYF.

The chain links TRBV30 to TRBJ2-1; 10 nucleotides agree with TRBD2. The CDR3 totals 15 residues. Germline CDR1 GTSNPN, CDR2 SVGIG (reference sequence). Germline trimming cut 2 bases from V and 5 bases from J; bases unmatched to any gene: 6. The CDR3 coding sequence is TGTGCCTGGAGTAGCGGGAGGGCCACGAACAATGAGCAGTTCTTC. Protein: CAWSSGRATNNEQFF.

This clone was counted a single time. This CDR3 reads CASRGVQETQYF. DNA for the CDR3: TGTGCCAGTAGAGGGGTCCAAGAGACCCAGTACTTC. The J gene is TRBJ2-5, the V gene TRBV19; D perhaps matches TRBD1 (5 bases). V lost 6 bases to trimming and J lost 1 base, with 6 bases between them. This CDR3 contains 12 residues. CDR1 and CDR2 (germline): LNHDA, SQIVND (reference sequence).